These T cell receptor beta chains were read from a single sample in a study of T cells expressing NK-cell markers. TCRdb re-called the 5' RACE reads and catalogs CDR3 proteins one per entry, DNA excluded. Its table records fewer than 550,000 distinct CDR3 sequences. The sample comprised blood T cells: a sorted CD56 or NKG2C T cell subset, CD4+ or CD8+ T cells, or bulk PBMC T cells (not recorded which). The source is a woman aged 45-59 years in good health. CDR3s include the opening cysteine and the closing phenylalanine or tryptophan.

V gene	J gene	CDR3 protein
TRBV6-1	TRBJ2-4	CASRGRQPLAKNIQYF
TRBV9	TRBJ1-4	CASSSDATNEKLFF
TRBV9	TRBJ1-2	CASSEWGTGYTF
TRBV7-2	TRBJ2-5	CASSRRSGTLQTQYF
TRBV27	TRBJ2-2	CASGTQTRGTGELFF
TRBV4-1	TRBJ2-1	CASSQTIAATEQFF
TRBV25-1	TRBJ2-2	CASRRDSNTGELFF
TRBV12-3/TRBV12-4	TRBJ2-5	CASSLVRGTPDRGTQYF
TRBV29-1	TRBJ1-1	CSVLNRGQYIEAFF
TRBV5-1	TRBJ1-3	CASSLEGRGLGNTIYF
TRBV9	TRBJ2-1	CASSASDRVYNEQFF
TRBV7-8	TRBJ2-2	CASSRREGTTSSGRSSTGELFF
TRBV5-1	TRBJ2-1	CASSLASGGGNEQFF
TRBV29-1	TRBJ1-3	CSVDDRGGNTIYF
TRBV7-3	TRBJ2-3	CASSPGQGWADTQYF
TRBV5-1	TRBJ2-7	CASSLGPGSYEQYF
TRBV12-5	TRBJ2-1	CASGLVLLSAIDNEQFF
TRBV7-9	TRBJ2-1	CATVSGGGRSYNEQFF
TRBV9	TRBJ2-7	CASSAAPGTKGYEQYF
TRBV6-5	TRBJ1-1	CASSTFEGVSEAFF
TRBV11-3	TRBJ2-1	CASSGNYRGGQFF
TRBV28	TRBJ2-7	CASSASYEQYF
TRBV7-8	TRBJ2-1	CASSFEGWSSNEQFF
TRBV29-1	TRBJ2-5	CRGSRRETQYF
TRBV27	TRBJ2-1	CASSFSPPGLADNEQFF
TRBV19	TRBJ2-1	CASRVDRSSYNEQFF
TRBV10-3	TRBJ2-1	CAISVKGYEQFF
TRBV9	TRBJ1-1	CASSVEDRMPAAFF
TRBV29-1	TRBJ2-4	CSVEDHAGSIQYF
TRBV29-1	TRBJ1-1	CSVVPALQKNTEAFF